One sample yielded the 10 T cell receptor beta chains listed below, sequenced in a study of cytomegalovirus exposure and HLA in healthy donors (dated by TCRdb to about 2017). Libraries were prepared through the immunoSEQ multiplex PCR assay. For the multiplex PCR, a mixture combining 60 forward primers for TCR Vbeta segments and 13 reverse primers for TCR Jbeta segments was used. In TCRdb, the immuneACCESS table is reduced to in-frame sequences with V and J assigned. These tables do not hold every clone; where another copy was compared, an unresolved V gene accounts for under half, and the others remain unexplained. The sample table lists roughly 110,000 clones, around 75% of them with a count of one. The ten largest clones capture more than 0.7% of the sample. The material sequenced was PBMCs. These receptors came from a woman aged 30 to 39 in good health and CMV-seronegative.

The V gene is TRBV30, the J gene TRBJ2-5, with D possibly matching TRBD1 (5 bases). Between the trimmed V and J ends, which lost 2 bases and 5 bases, there was a span of 12 bases. The CDR3 has 13 amino acids. Germline assignment: CDR1 GTSNPN and CDR2 SVGIG (reference sequence). CDR3 residues: CAWSQGVGETQYF. In DNA form, the CDR3 reads TGTGCCTGGAGTCAGGGCGTGGGGGAGACCCAGTACTTC.

The chain joins TRBV10-3 to TRBJ1-5; the D gene is possibly TRBD1 (5 bases). Deletions cut 3 bases from V and 7 bases from J, with 13 bases between. Germline CDR1 reads ENHRY; CDR2 reads SYGVKD. This CDR3 has 14 residues. CDR3 in amino acids: CAISDGDYGQPQHF. CDR3 nucleotide sequence: TGTGCCATCAGTGACGGGGACTACGGGCAGCCCCAGCATTTT.

This sequence joins TRBV7-9 and TRBJ2-1; TRBD2 agrees at 7 bases. The V gene end was trimmed by 2 bases and the J gene end by 1 base; junction bases not matched to a gene: 2. There are 15 residues in the CDR3. Germline V gene lookup returns CDR1 SEHNR and CDR2 FQNEAQ (reference sequence). In DNA form, the CDR3 reads TGTGCCAGCAGCTTACGGGGGGTTTCCTACAATGAGCAGTTCTTC. Its protein is CASSLRGVSYNEQFF.

V and J are TRBV10-2 and TRBJ2-2; D possibly corresponds to TRBD2 (5 bases). Germline CDR1 and CDR2: WSHSY and SAAADI. This CDR3 contains 13 residues. V was pared by 8 bases and J by 7 bases, with 14 bases between. The DNA of the CDR3 is TGCGCCAGCTCCCCTGGCCGGGACGGGGAGCTGTTTTTT. Amino acid sequence: CASSPGRDGELFF.

The chain joins TRBV7-8 to TRBJ2-7; possibly TRBD2 for D (6 bases). Germline V gene lookup returns CDR1 SGHVS and CDR2 FQNEAQ. V was pared by 3 bases and J by 3 bases, with 12 bases between. This CDR3 spans 14 amino acids. The CDR3 sequence is CASSFLIGGYEQYF. The CDR3 nucleotides are TGTGCCAGCAGCTTTCTCATCGGGGGCTACGAGCAGTACTTC.

J is TRBJ1-5 and V is TRBV6-5; 8 bases agree with TRBD1. Germline CDR1 is MNHEY and CDR2 is SVGAGI. This CDR3 is 14 amino acids long. With V trimmed by 5 bases and J by 4 bases, 4 bases remained unmatched. DNA for the CDR3: TGTGCCAGCAGTCACGGGACAGGTAATCAGCCCCAGCATTTT. Protein product: CASSHGTGNQPQHF.

This clone was counted a few times. The CDR3 loop is CASRGGQVGNNEQFF. In DNA form, the CDR3 reads TGCGCCAGCAGGGGGGGACAGGTTGGGAACAATGAGCAGTTCTTC. The chain is built from TRBV5-1 and TRBJ2-1; TRBD1 matches at 8 bases. After removal of 5 bases from V and 5 bases from J, the junction contained 9 bases not matched to a gene. The CDR3 is 15 amino acids. Germline V gene data show CDR1 as SGHRS and CDR2 as YFSETQ.

Of note for this clone: The same CDR3 is also encoded by other DNA sequences in this sample. The CDR3 DNA follows: TGTGCCAGCAGCGTAGCTGGTCTAAACACCGGGGAGCTGTTTTTT. Its translation is CASSVAGLNTGELFF. The chain joins TRBV9 to TRBJ2-2; D gene unclear. This CDR3 has 15 amino acids. Trimming stripped 0 bases from V and 2 bases from J, with 8 bases between. From germline, CDR1 is SGDLS and CDR2 YYNGEE.

This clone was counted a few times. The J gene is TRBJ2-5, the V gene TRBV7-7, with D tentatively TRBD1 (5 bases). Deletions cut 1 base from V and 5 bases from J, with 14 bases between. The CDR3 is 15 residues long. The germline V gene has CDR1 SSHAT and CDR2 FNYEAQ (reference sequence). Here the CDR3 reads CASSLGGVARETQYF. CDR3 DNA sequence: TGTGCCAGCAGCTTAGGGGGCGTCGCGCGGGAGACCCAGTACTTC.

CDR3 protein: CASSPGGTTEAFF. As DNA, the CDR3 is TGCGCCAGCAGCCCAGGGGGAACCACTGAAGCTTTCTTT. The chain has TRBV5-1 and TRBJ1-1; 7 bases are a match to TRBD1. V lost 4 bases to trimming and J lost 4 bases; unmatched junction nucleotides: 4. Germline V gene data show CDR1 as SGHRS and CDR2 as YFSETQ. The CDR3 is 13 residues long.